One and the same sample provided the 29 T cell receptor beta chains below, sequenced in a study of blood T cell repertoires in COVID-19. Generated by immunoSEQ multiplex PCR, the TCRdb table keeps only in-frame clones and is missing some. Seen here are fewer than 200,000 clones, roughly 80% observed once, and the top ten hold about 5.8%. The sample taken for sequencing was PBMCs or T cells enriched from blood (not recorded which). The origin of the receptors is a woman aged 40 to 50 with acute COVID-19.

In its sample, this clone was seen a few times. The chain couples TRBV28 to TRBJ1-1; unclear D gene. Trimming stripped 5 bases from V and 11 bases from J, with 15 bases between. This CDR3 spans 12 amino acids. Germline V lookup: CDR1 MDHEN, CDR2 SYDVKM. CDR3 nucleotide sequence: TGTGCCAGCAGTCCATCCCAGCGCGGGGCTTTCTTT. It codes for CASSPSQRGAFF.

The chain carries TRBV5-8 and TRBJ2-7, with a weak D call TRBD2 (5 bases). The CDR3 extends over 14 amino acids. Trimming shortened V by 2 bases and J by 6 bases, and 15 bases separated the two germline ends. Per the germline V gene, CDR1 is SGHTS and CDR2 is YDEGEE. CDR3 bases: TGTGCCAGCAGCTTATTGAGGGAACTGGCCGAGCAGTACGTC. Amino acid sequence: CASSLLRELAEQYV.

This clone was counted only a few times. CDR3 coding DNA: TGTGCTAGTGGTTATGAGGCGGGAGGGTACGGCGATGAGCAGTTCTTC. It translates to CASGYEAGGYGDEQFF. The chain is built from TRBV12-5 and TRBJ2-1, with 9 bases matching TRBD2. CDR1 and CDR2 (germline): LGHNT, FRNRAP. The CDR3 is 16 residues long. The J segment lost 8 bases and the V segment lost 4 bases, leaving 12 bases of the junction unmatched. The whole variable domain, filled in from reference TRBV12-5 and TRBJ2-1, reads DARVTQTPRHKVTEMGQEVTMRCQPILGHNTVFWYRQTMMQGLELLAYFRNRAPLDDSGMPKDRFSAEMPDATLATLKIQPSEPRDSAVYFCASGYEAGGYGDEQFFGPGTRLTVL.

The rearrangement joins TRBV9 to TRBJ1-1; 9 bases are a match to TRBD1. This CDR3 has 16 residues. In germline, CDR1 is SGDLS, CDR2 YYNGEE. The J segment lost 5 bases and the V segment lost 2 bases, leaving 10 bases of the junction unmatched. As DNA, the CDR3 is TGTGCCAGCAGCGTTGTCCCGGACAGGGGTTTGACTGAAGCTTTCTTT. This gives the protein CASSVVPDRGLTEAFF.

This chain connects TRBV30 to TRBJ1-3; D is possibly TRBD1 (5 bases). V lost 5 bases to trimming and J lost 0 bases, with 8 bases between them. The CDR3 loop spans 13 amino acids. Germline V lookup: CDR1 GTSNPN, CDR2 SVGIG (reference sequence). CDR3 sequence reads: CAWDSSSGNTIYF. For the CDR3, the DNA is TGTGCCTGGGACAGTTCCTCTGGAAACACCATATATTTT.

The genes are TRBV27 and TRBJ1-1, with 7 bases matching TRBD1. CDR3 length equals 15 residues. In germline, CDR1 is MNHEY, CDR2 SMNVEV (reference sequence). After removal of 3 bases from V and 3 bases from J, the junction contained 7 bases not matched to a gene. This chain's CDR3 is CASSFAGQMDTEAFF. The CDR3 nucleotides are TGTGCCAGCAGTTTCGCGGGACAGATGGACACTGAAGCTTTCTTT.

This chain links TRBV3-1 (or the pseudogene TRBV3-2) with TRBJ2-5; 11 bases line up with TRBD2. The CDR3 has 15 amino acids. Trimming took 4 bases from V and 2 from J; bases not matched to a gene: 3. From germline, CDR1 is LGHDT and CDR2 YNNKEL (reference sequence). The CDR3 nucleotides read TGTGCCAGCAGCCGGACTAGCGGGTTACAAGAGACCCAGTACTTC. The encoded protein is CASSRTSGLQETQYF.

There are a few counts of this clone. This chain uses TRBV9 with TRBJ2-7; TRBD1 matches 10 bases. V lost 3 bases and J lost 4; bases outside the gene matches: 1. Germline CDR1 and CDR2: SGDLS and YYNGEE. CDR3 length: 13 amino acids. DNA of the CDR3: TGTGCCAGCAGCGAGGGACAGGGGTACGAGCAGTACTTC. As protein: CASSEGQGYEQYF. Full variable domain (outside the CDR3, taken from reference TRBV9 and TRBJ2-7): DSGVTQTPKHLITATGQRVTLRCSPRSGDLSVYWYQQSLDQGLQFLIQYYNGEERAKGNILERFSAQQFPDLHSELNLSSLELGDSALYFCASSEGQGYEQYFGPGTRLTVT.

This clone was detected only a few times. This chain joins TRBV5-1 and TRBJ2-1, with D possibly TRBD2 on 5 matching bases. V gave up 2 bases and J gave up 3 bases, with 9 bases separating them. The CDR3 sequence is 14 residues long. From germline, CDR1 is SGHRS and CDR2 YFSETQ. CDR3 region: CASSFPGNYNEQFF. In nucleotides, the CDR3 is TGCGCCAGCAGCTTCCCGGGAAACTACAATGAGCAGTTCTTC.

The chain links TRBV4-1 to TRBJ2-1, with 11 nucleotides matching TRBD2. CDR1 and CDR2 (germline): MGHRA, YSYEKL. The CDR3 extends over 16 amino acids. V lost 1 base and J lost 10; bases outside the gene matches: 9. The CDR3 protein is CASSQGPGLADVEQFF. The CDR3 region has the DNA TGCGCCAGCAGCCAAGGTCCGGGACTAGCGGATGTAGAGCAGTTCTTC.

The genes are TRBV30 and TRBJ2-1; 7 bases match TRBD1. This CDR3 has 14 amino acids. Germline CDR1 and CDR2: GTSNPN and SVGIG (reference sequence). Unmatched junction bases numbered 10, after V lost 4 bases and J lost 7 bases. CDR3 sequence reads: CAWTRSGGRNEQFF. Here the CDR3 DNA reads TGTGCCTGGACCAGGTCAGGGGGTAGGAATGAGCAGTTCTTC.

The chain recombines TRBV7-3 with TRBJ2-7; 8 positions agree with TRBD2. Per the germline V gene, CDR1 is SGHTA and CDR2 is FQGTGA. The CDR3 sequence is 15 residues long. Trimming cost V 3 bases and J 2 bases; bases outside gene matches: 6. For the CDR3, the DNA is TGTGCCAGCAGCTTCCATAGCGGGACCCCCTACGAGCAGTACTTC. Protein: CASSFHSGTPYEQYF.

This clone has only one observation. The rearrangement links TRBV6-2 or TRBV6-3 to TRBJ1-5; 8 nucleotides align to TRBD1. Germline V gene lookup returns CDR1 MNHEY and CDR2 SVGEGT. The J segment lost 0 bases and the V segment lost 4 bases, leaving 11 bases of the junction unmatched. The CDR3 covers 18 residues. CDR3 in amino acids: CASSSAGTGLYSNQPQHF. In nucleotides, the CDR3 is TGTGCCAGCAGTTCCGCCGGGACAGGCCTTTATAGCAATCAGCCCCAGCATTTT.

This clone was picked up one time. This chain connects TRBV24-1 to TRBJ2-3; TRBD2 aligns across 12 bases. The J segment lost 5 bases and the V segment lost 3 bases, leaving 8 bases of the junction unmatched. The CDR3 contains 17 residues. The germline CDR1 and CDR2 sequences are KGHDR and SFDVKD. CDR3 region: CATSDPSTSGSVDTQYF. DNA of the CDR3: TGTGCCACCAGTGATCCCTCGACTAGCGGGAGCGTAGATACGCAGTATTTT.

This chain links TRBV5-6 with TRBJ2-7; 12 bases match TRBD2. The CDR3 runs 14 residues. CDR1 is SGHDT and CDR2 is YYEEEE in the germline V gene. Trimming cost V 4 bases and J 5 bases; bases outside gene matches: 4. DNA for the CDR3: TGTGCCAGCAGCCGACTAGCGGGAGCCCACGAGCAGTACTTC. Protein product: CASSRLAGAHEQYF.

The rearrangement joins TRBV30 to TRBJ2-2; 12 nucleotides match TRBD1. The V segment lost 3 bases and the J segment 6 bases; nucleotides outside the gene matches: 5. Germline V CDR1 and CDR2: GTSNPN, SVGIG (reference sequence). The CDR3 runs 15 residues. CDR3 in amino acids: CAWSTGTGGSGELFF. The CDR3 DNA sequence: TGTGCCTGGAGCACCGGGACAGGGGGCTCCGGGGAGCTGTTTTTT.

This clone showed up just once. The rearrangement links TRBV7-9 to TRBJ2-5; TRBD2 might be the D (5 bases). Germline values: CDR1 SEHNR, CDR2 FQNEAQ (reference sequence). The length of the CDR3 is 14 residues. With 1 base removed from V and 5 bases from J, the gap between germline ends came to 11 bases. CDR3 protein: CASSLGGVWETQYF. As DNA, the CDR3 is TGTGCCAGCAGCTTAGGGGGAGTCTGGGAGACCCAGTACTTC.

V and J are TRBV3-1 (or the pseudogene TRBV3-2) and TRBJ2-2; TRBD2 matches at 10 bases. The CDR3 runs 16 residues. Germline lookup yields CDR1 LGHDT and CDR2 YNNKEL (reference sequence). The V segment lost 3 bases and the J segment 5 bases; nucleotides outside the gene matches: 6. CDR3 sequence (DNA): TGTGCCAGCAGCCAGGGCCCTAGCGGGAGAACCGGGGAGCTGTTTTTT. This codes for CASSQGPSGRTGELFF.

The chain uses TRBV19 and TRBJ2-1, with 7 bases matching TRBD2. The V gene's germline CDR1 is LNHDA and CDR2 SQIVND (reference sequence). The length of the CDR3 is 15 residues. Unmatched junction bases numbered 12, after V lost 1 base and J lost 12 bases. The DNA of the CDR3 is TGTGCCAGTAGTATAGGGGGCGGGGGAGGCGGAGCGCAGTTCTTC. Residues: CASSIGGGGGGAQFF.

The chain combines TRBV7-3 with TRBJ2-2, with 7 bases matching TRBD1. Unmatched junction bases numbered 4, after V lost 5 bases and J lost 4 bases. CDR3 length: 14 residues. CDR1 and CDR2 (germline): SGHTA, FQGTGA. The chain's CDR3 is CASSRGRGTGELFF. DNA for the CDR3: TGTGCCAGCAGCAGGGGGCGCGGCACCGGGGAGCTGTTTTTT.

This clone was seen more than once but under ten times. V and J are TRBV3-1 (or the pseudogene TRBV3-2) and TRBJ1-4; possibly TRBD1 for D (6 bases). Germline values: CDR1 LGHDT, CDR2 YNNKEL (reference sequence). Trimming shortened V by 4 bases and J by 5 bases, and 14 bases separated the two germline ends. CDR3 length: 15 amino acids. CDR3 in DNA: TGTGCCAGCAGCCGTCGGTGGCAGGGGAATGAAAAACTGTTTTTT. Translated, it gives CASSRRWQGNEKLFF.

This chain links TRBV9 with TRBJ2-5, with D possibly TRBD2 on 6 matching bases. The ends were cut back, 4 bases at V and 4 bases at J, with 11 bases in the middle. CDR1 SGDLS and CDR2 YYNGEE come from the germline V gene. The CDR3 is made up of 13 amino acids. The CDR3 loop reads CASSSMGGETQYF. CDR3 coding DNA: TGTGCCAGCAGCTCCATGGGGGGAGAGACCCAGTACTTC.

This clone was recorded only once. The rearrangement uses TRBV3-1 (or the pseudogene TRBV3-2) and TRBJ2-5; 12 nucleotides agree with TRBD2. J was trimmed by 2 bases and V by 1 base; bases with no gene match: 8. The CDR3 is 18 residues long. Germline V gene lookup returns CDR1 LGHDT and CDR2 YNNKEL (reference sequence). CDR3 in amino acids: CASSQVLAGGPGQETQYF. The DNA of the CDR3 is TGTGCCAGCAGCCAAGTCCTAGCGGGAGGGCCGGGACAAGAGACCCAGTACTTC.

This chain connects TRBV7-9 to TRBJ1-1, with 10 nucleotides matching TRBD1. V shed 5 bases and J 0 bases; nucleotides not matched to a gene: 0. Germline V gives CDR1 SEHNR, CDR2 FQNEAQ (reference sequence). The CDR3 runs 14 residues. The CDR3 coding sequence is TGTGCCAGCAGCGACAGGGGGCTGAACACTGAAGCTTTCTTT. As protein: CASSDRGLNTEAFF.

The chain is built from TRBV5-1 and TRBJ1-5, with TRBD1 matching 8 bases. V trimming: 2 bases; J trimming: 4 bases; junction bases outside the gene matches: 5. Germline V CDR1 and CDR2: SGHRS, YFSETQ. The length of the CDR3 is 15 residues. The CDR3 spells CASSLGTGRNQPQHF. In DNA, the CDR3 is TGCGCCAGCAGCTTAGGGACAGGAAGAAATCAGCCCCAGCATTTT.

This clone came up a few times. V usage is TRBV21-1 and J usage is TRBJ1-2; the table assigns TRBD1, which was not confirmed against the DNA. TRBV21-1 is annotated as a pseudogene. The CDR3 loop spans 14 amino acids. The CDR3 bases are TGTGCCAGCAGCAAAGCGCTAAGACAAGATGGCTACACCTTC. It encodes CASSKALRQDGYTF.

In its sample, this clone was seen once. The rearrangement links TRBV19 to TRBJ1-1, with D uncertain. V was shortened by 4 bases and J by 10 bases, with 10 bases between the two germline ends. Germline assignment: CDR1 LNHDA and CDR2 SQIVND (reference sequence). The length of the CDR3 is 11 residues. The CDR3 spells CASSNQFRAFF. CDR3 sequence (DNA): TGTGCCAGTAGTAACCAGTTCAGAGCTTTCTTT.

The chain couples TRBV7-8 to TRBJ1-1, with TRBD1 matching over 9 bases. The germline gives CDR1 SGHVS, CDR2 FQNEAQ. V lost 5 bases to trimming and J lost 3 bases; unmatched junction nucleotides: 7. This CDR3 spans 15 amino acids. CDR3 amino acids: CASSPQGALDTEAFF. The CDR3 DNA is TGTGCCAGCAGCCCACAGGGGGCGCTGGACACTGAAGCTTTCTTT.

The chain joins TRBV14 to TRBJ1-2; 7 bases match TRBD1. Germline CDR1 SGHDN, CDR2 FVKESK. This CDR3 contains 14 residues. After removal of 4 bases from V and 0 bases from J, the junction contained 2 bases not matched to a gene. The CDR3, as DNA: TGTGCCAGCAGCCGGGACAGTTCTAACTATGGCTACACCTTC. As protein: CASSRDSSNYGYTF.